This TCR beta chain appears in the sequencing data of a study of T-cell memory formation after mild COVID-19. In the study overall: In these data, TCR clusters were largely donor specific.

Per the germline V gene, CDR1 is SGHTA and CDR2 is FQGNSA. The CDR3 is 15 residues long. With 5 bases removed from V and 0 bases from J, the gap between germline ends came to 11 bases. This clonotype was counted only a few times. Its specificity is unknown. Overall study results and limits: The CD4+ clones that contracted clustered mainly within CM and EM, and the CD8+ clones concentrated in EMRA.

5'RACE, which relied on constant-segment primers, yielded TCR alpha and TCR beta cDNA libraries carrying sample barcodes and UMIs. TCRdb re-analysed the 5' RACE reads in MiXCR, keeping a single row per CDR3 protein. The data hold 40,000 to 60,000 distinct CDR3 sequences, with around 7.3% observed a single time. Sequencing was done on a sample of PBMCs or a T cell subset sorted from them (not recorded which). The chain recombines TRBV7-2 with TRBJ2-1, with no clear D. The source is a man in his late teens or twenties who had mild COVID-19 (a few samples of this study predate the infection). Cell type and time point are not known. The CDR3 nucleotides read TGTGCCAGCAGCCTCTACTCCGGCTCCTACAATGAGCAGTTCTTC. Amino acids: CASSLYSGSYNEQFF.